There are many counts of the clone carrying this T cell receptor (beta chain). Its antigen is not known. These data come from a study of Graves' ophthalmopathy and Graves' hyperthyroidism. Study-level results: The model's prediction of ophthalmopathy progression had around 70% sensitivity and approximately 76% specificity.

The TCR beta CDR3 regions underwent amplification from RNA transcripts. The workflow started with a first-round RT-PCR run with HTBI primers and then moved on to a second-round multiplex PCR. TCRdb used MiXCR to reprocess the multiplex PCR reads, holding one entry per CDR3 protein. This sample yields about 390,000 distinct CDR3 sequences, of which 15% to 20% are seen a single time; 2% to 3% belongs to the top ten. The PBMCs originated from approximately 10 ml of fresh peripheral blood. Sequencing used peripheral blood. The receptor was derived from an adult woman with stable Graves' hyperthyroidism.

CDR3 in amino acids: CATSREAGVESPLHF. The CDR3 nucleotides are TGTGCCACCAGCAGAGAGGCGGGGGTGGAATCACCCCTCCACTTT. The chain recombines TRBV15 with TRBJ1-6; a weak D match, TRBD1 (5 bases). The CDR3 contains 15 residues. V was shortened by 0 bases and J by 10 bases, with 13 bases between the two germline ends. Per germline, CDR1 LNHNV and CDR2 YYDKDF (reference sequence). The full variable domain, with the rest looked up from reference TRBV15 and TRBJ1-6, is DAMVIQNPRYQVTQFGKPVTLSCSQTLNHNVMYWYQQKSSQAPKLLFHYYDKDFNNEADTPDNFQSRRPNTSFCFLDIRSPGLGDTAMYLCATSREAGVESPLHFGNGTRLTVT.